The clone carrying this T cell receptor beta chain was seen repeatedly, ten times or more. The source of the sample is a study of human T cells and chemical hapten exposure. Per germline, CDR1 SQVTM and CDR2 ANQGSEA. This CDR3 has 12 amino acids. The V end lost 1 base, the J end lost 3 bases, and 7 bases lay between the germline ends. Time point: patch test 2, 6 weeks after DPC sensitization. Treatment here: therapeutic diphenylcyclopropenone sensitization with weekly scalp DPC. TCRdb used MiXCR to reprocess the RACE reads, holding one entry per CDR3 protein. The sample lists about 96,000 distinct CDR3 sequences, 9.3% occurring once.

V usage is TRBV29-1 and J usage is TRBJ2-7; maybe TRBD2 (6 bases). The clonotype was recovered from a woman in her thirties or forties with alopecia areata. Some clones in this sample may be carry-over from other donors' samples. The sequences come from whole blood, collected in connection with sensitization to the hapten diphenylcyclopropenone (DPC). CDR3 sequence reads: CSVEVGGYEQYF. DNA for the CDR3: TGCAGCGTTGAAGTGGGAGGCTACGAGCAGTACTTC.